This record concerns one T cell receptor (beta chain) sequence. The source of the sample is a study of cytomegalovirus exposure and HLA in healthy donors. This CDR3 has 12 amino acids. Germline V gives CDR1 SEHNR, CDR2 FQNEAQ (reference sequence). It was with 60 Vbeta and 13 Jbeta primers that the PCR ran. Here immunoSEQ multiplex PCR was the method, and the copy in TCRdb shows in-frame clones only, minus some. In the table there are 80,000 to 95,000 clones, roughly 83% of which are singletons. The sample consisted of PBMCs. The sequence was collected from a middle-aged woman in good health and CMV-seropositive. This chain uses TRBV7-9 with TRBJ1-5; tentative D call: TRBD1 (5 bases). The CDR3 region is CSSGGNGQPQHF. In DNA, the CDR3 is TGTTCCTCGGGGGGGAACGGCCAGCCCCAGCATTTT.